This entry lists 16 T cell receptor beta chains sequenced from one sample in a study of blood T cell repertoires in COVID-19. TCRdb keeps only in-frame clones here, not all; method: immunoSEQ multiplex PCR. In the table there are hundreds of thousands of clones, about 82% of which are singletons. Sequenced sample: peripheral blood. The source is a man in his forties or fifties with COVID-19, enrolled during active disease.

Notes on this clone: This sample includes further DNA sequences coding for the same CDR3. The chain uses TRBV5-1 and TRBJ2-7; D unresolved. Germline loops: CDR1 SGHRS, CDR2 YFSETQ. V lost 4 bases and J lost 0, with 5 bases in between. This CDR3 region has 12 residues. CDR3 nucleotides: TGCGCCAGCAGCCCCAGCTCCTACGAGCAGTACTTC. Amino acids: CASSPSSYEQYF.

This sequence joins TRBV28 and TRBJ1-2; 7 nucleotides line up with TRBD1. Trimming took 10 bases from V and 0 from J; bases not matched to a gene: 8. Germline V gene sequence: CDR1 MDHEN, CDR2 SYDVKM. The CDR3 runs 14 residues. DNA for the CDR3: TGTGCCATCCCGGACAGGCAGTCTAACTATGGCTACACCTTC. It translates to CAIPDRQSNYGYTF.

The CDR3 spells CASSSTWGPAFF. The CDR3, as DNA: TGTGCCAGCAGCTCGACATGGGGCCCAGCTTTCTTT. The chain is built from TRBV7-2 and TRBJ1-1; maybe TRBD1 (5 bases). The CDR3 is 12 amino acids. Trimming pared 4 bases from V and 10 bases from J, leaving 13 bases between. Germline CDR1 reads SGHTA; CDR2 reads FQGNSA.

The chain combines TRBV4-1 with TRBJ2-7; 7 bases fit TRBD1. The V gene's germline CDR1 is MGHRA and CDR2 YSYEKL. Germline trimming cut 2 bases from V and 3 bases from J; bases unmatched to any gene: 7. CDR3 length: 15 amino acids. The CDR3 loop reads CASSQNYGTVYEQYF. In nucleotides, the CDR3 is TGCGCCAGCAGCCAAAACTACGGGACAGTCTACGAGCAGTACTTC.

Concerning this clone: One junction end does not reproduce the germline sequence, and a read error may be involved. The chain links TRBV7-7 to TRBJ2-2; tentatively, D is TRBD2 (5 bases). CDR3 length: 15 amino acids. Germline assignment: CDR1 SSHAT and CDR2 FNYEAQ (reference sequence). Here the CDR3 reads CASSSGRVFAGELFF. The CDR3 DNA is TGTGCTAGCAGCAGCGGTAGGGTATTCGCCGGGGAGCTGTTTTTT. Together with reference TRBV7-7 and TRBJ2-2, the CDR3 gives the full variable domain: GAGVSQSPRYKVTKRGQDVTLRCDPISSHATLYWYQQALGQGPEFLTYFNYEAQPDKSGLPSDRFSAERPEGSISTLTIQRTEQRDSAMYRCASSSGRVFAGELFFGEGSRLTVL.

This chain uses TRBV28 with TRBJ1-5, with TRBD1 as a possible D gene (6 bases). The CDR3 runs to 17 residues. The V end lost 6 bases, the J end lost 1 base, and 19 bases lay between the germline ends. Germline V gene lookup returns CDR1 MDHEN and CDR2 SYDVKM. The CDR3 DNA sequence: TGTGCCAGCAGCTCAACAGGGAATAGGATGAGCAATCAGCCCCAGCATTTT. Protein sequence: CASSSTGNRMSNQPQHF.

CDR3 loop: CASSEERGGTDTQYF. In DNA form, the CDR3 reads TGTGCCAGCAGTGAAGAGCGAGGAGGCACAGATACGCAGTATTTT. The rearrangement joins TRBV6-1 to TRBJ2-3; D is unclear. In germline, CDR1 is MNHNS, CDR2 SASEGT. V lost 1 base and J lost 1, with 9 bases in between. There are 15 residues in the CDR3.

About this clone itself: A much larger clone differs by one base, so this may be a read error. The J gene is TRBJ2-7, the V gene TRBV5-1, with a weak D call TRBD1 (6 bases). The length of the CDR3 is 13 residues. Germline CDR1 is SGHRS and CDR2 is YFSETQ. Trimming took 3 bases from V and 2 from J, leaving 9 bases between them. CDR3 region: CASSWDNAYEQYF. CDR3 coding DNA: TGCGCCAGCAGCTGGGACAACGCCTACGAGCAGTACTTC. Supplemented by reference TRBV5-1 and TRBJ2-7, the full variable domain reads KAGVTQTPRYLIKTRGQQVTLSCSPISGHRSVSWYQQTPGQGLQFLFEYFSETQRNKGNFPGRFSGRQFSNSRSEMNVSTLELGDSALYLCASSWDNAYEQYFGPGTRLTVT.

The chain employs TRBV19 and TRBJ2-1, with TRBD2 matching 10 bases. J gave up 10 bases and V 2 bases, and 5 bases lay outside the gene matches. Germline values: CDR1 LNHDA, CDR2 SQIVND (reference sequence). The CDR3 is made up of 14 amino acids. The CDR3 DNA reads TGTGCCAGTAGTATAACTAGCGGGGTAGACGAGCAGTTCTTC. Translated: CASSITSGVDEQFF. The full variable domain, in which reference TRBV19 and TRBJ2-1 provide the parts outside the CDR3, is DGGITQSPKYLFRKEGQNVTLSCEQNLNHDAMYWYRQDPGQGLRLIYYSQIVNDFQKGDIAEGYSVSREKKESFPLTVTSAQKNPTAFYLCASSITSGVDEQFFGPGTRLTVL.

This chain joins TRBV7-9 and TRBJ1-5; D is uncertain. V shed 2 bases and J shed 0 bases, with 14 bases lying between them. The CDR3 length is 17 residues. CDR1 and CDR2 from the germline V gene are SEHNR and FQNEAQ (reference sequence). In DNA, the CDR3 is TGTGCCAGCAGCTTATGGACGGGAACTTATAGCAATCAGCCCCAGCATTTT. Encoded protein: CASSLWTGTYSNQPQHF.

The chain couples TRBV5-4 to TRBJ1-2; no reliable D call. Germline CDR1 SGHNT, CDR2 YYREEE (reference sequence). Trimming took off 4 bases at V and 4 bases at J, with 17 bases between the two ends. The CDR3 contains 15 residues. CDR3: CASSPSGGLFYGYTF. CDR3 sequence (DNA): TGTGCCAGCAGCCCTTCGGGAGGGCTCTTCTATGGCTACACCTTC.

The J gene is TRBJ2-4, the V gene TRBV3-1 (or the pseudogene TRBV3-2), with D perhaps TRBD2 (6 bases). Trimming shortened V by 1 base and J by 3 bases, and 22 bases separated the two germline ends. This CDR3 comprises 19 residues. Germline CDR1 reads LGHDT; CDR2 reads YNNKEL (reference sequence). The CDR3, as DNA: TGTGCCAGCAGCCAAGTCCTGCTAGTTGGAGGGTCGGACAAAAACATTCAGTACTTC. Translating it yields CASSQVLLVGGSDKNIQYF.

The chain is built from TRBV19 and TRBJ2-3; 7 positions match TRBD1. Germline values: CDR1 LNHDA, CDR2 SQIVND (reference sequence). The CDR3 is made up of 13 amino acids. V lost 9 bases and J lost 3; bases outside the gene matches: 6. The CDR3: CASRIQGTDTQYF. Here the CDR3 DNA reads TGTGCCAGCCGAATACAGGGGACAGATACGCAGTATTTT.

This clone was found once. The chain is built from TRBV5-1 and TRBJ2-2; 8 bases map to TRBD1. This CDR3 has 17 amino acids. Germline V gene data show CDR1 as SGHRS and CDR2 as YFSETQ. The trim removed 6 bases at V and 4 bases at J, leaving 14 bases unmatched. The CDR3 here is CASTPNQGARITGELFF. The CDR3 DNA is TGCGCCAGCACCCCGAATCAGGGGGCGCGTATCACCGGGGAGCTGTTTTTT. The whole variable domain, filled in from reference TRBV5-1 and TRBJ2-2, reads KAGVTQTPRYLIKTRGQQVTLSCSPISGHRSVSWYQQTPGQGLQFLFEYFSETQRNKGNFPGRFSGRQFSNSRSEMNVSTLELGDSALYLCASTPNQGARITGELFFGEGSRLTVL.

J is TRBJ2-1 and V is TRBV6-5, with 8 nucleotides matching TRBD2. This CDR3 has 15 amino acids. Germline V lookup: CDR1 MNHEY, CDR2 SVGAGI. Trimming took 5 bases from V and 0 from J; bases not matched to a gene: 3. The CDR3: CASSLSGDSYNEQFF. DNA of the CDR3: TGTGCCAGCAGTCTTAGCGGGGACTCCTACAATGAGCAGTTCTTC.

The table lists this clone with a few counts. The chain is built from TRBV19 and TRBJ1-6, with 9 bases aligning to TRBD1. Per the germline V gene, CDR1 is LNHDA and CDR2 is SQIVND (reference sequence). The CDR3 is made up of 13 amino acids. Germline trimming cut 6 bases from V and 10 bases from J; bases unmatched to any gene: 4. The CDR3 sequence: CASRGQGESPLHF. The CDR3 nucleotides read TGTGCCAGTAGGGGACAGGGAGAATCACCCCTCCACTTT.